This passage covers 4 T cell receptor beta chains from one sample sequenced in a study of beta chain features in type 1 diabetes. Findings and caveats of the study: People with Type 1 diabetes carried modestly yet significantly shorter TCRB CDR3s in all four CD4+ subsets.

Their antigens remain unidentified. TCRB transcripts that were expressed got sequenced, as all of the isolated RNA had been reverse transcribed. Only in-frame clones appear in the TCRdb table, and some are missing; sequencing was by immunoSEQ multiplex PCR. The table lists 600,000 to 700,000 clones, 9.5% to 15% of them singletons. Sequencing used naive CD4+ T cells from blood. The receptors shown here come from a man in his thirties or forties with type 1 diabetes.

The rearrangement links TRBV5-6 to TRBJ2-7; D could derive from TRBD1 or TRBD2 (6 bases each). The CDR3 has 12 residues. Germline CDR1 and CDR2: SGHDT and YYEEEE. Trimming took 4 bases from V and 9 from J, leaving 14 bases between them. The CDR3 region has the DNA TGTGCCAGCAGCGGAGGGGACAAGGGGCAGTACTTC. This translates into CASSGGDKGQYF.

This clone was seen only a few times. This rearrangement joins TRBV28 to TRBJ2-2; D is possibly TRBD1 (5 bases). V gave up 6 bases and J gave up 1 base, with 9 bases separating them. The CDR3 has 14 amino acids. Looked up from germline, CDR1 is MDHEN and CDR2 is SYDVKM. CDR3 coding DNA: TGTGCCAGCAGGACCACAGGGAACACCGGGGAGCTGTTTTTT. Protein sequence: CASRTTGNTGELFF. Full variable domain (rest looked up from reference TRBV28 and TRBJ2-2): DVKVTQSSRYLVKRTGEKVFLECVQDMDHENMFWYRQDPGLGLRLIYFSYDVKMKEKGDIPEGYSVSREKKERFSLILESASTNQTSMYLCASRTTGNTGELFFGEGSRLTVL.

The V gene is TRBV5-6, the J gene TRBJ1-1; D gene ambiguous. The CDR3 is 14 residues long. Deletions cut 7 bases from V and 0 bases from J, with 13 bases between. Germline-derived CDR1 and CDR2 are SGHDT and YYEEEE. Written as DNA, the CDR3 is TGTGCCAGCTCCACATGGGCGGTGAACACTGAAGCTTTCTTT. This translates into CASSTWAVNTEAFF.

This clone was picked up a small number of times. V and J are TRBV6-5 and TRBJ2-4; perhaps TRBD2 as D (6 bases). Germline V gives CDR1 MNHEY, CDR2 SVGAGI. This CDR3 contains 13 residues. V gave up 10 bases and J gave up 0 bases, with 10 bases separating them. The CDR3 nucleotides read TGTGCCACCGGGGAGGTAGCCAAAAACATTCAGTACTTC. It is translated as CATGEVAKNIQYF.